This is a list of T cell receptor beta chains from one sample in a study of T-cell reconstitution after alpha-beta-depleted transplantation in children. TCRdb independently ran MiXCR on the PCR reads; one entry per CDR3 protein. The table has 45,000 to 60,000 distinct CDR3 sequences, 52% seen once. Material: peripheral blood, obtained before TCRalphabeta/CD19-depleted stem cell transplant. The source is a boy in the first two years of life with SCID, due to receive a stem cell transplant. The CDR3 runs from the conserved cysteine through the conserved F or W. The D gene is left open where the match is weak. The size field is filled for only some rows; it gives once, few, many or a size class.

d_call,cdr3_length,clone_size,v_call,j_call,cdr3_aa,cdr3_nt
TRBD1,16,few,TRBV9,TRBJ1-4,CASSSLDRDSREKLFF,TGTGCCAGCAGCTCTCTAGACCGGGACAGCAGGGAAAAACTGTTTTTT
.,16,.,TRBV11-2,TRBJ2-1,CASSLRNRGLGNEQFF,TGTGCCAGCAGCTTAAGGAACCGGGGTCTCGGGAATGAGCAGTTCTTC
.,14,.,TRBV20-1,TRBJ2-5,CSSFISGNQETQYF,TGCAGCTCCTTTATATCGGGAAACCAAGAGACCCAGTACTTC
.,15,.,TRBV27,TRBJ1-5,CASGPIQGRGQPQHF,TGTGCCAGCGGCCCAATACAGGGAAGAGGTCAGCCCCAGCATTTT
TRBD2,14,.,TRBV27,TRBJ2-3,CASRPGGLSDTQYF,TGTGCCAGCAGACCGGGGGGGCTCTCAGATACGCAGTATTTT
TRBD2,13,.,TRBV19,TRBJ2-1,CASSTGLANEQFF,TGTGCCAGTAGTACGGGACTAGCCAATGAGCAGTTCTTC
.,13,once,TRBV18,TRBJ2-7,CASSKKSSYEQYF,TGTGCCAGCTCAAAGAAAAGCTCCTACGAGCAGTACTTC
.,14,.,TRBV5-1,TRBJ2-2,CASSDSSNTGELFF,TGCGCCAGCAGCGACTCCTCGAACACCGGGGAGCTGTTTTTT
TRBD2,16,once,TRBV12-3/TRBV12-4,TRBJ2-7,CASSPLRLAGGYEQYF,TGTGCCAGCAGTCCTCTAAGACTAGCGGGGGGCTACGAGCAGTACTTC
TRBD2,15,.,TRBV20-1,TRBJ2-1,CSARRSGGAGHEQFF,TGCAGTGCTAGACGTAGCGGGGGGGCCGGCCATGAGCAGTTCTTC
TRBD2,15,.,TRBV20-1,TRBJ2-2,CSARGLAPNTGELFF,TGCAGTGCTAGGGGACTAGCGCCCAACACCGGGGAGCTGTTTTTT
.,13,few,TRBV27,TRBJ2-3,CASSFRGGDTQYF,TGTGCCAGCAGTTTTAGGGGAGGAGATACGCAGTATTTT
TRBD2,15,few,TRBV20-1,TRBJ2-5,CSARDGAGSQETQYF,TGCAGTGCAAGGGATGGAGCGGGGTCCCAAGAGACCCAGTACTTC
TRBD1,11,.,TRBV5-1,TRBJ2-1,CASSLRDREFF,TGCGCCAGCAGCTTGAGGGACAGGGAGTTCTTC
.,15,.,TRBV29-1,TRBJ1-1,CSGAIFEGSNTEAFF,TGCAGCGGGGCTATTTTCGAGGGGTCGAACACTGAAGCTTTCTTT
TRBD2,15,once,TRBV5-1,TRBJ2-5,CASLSGGAGEETQYF,TGCGCCAGCCTGAGCGGGGGGGCAGGAGAAGAGACCCAGTACTTC
.,16,.,TRBV5-1,TRBJ2-2,CASSFSLPTNTGELFF,TGCGCCAGCAGCTTCTCTCTGCCGACGAACACCGGGGAGCTGTTTTTT
.,14,.,TRBV2,TRBJ1-1,CASSSRVGNTEAFF,TGTGCCAGCAGTTCCAGGGTGGGGAACACTGAAGCTTTCTTT
.,16,.,TRBV6-1,TRBJ1-6,CASSEESSSYNSPLHF,TGTGCCAGCAGTGAAGAGAGCAGCTCCTATAATTCACCCCTCCACTTT
.,18,few,TRBV19,TRBJ2-1,CASSTSPLSGQLYNEQFF,TGTGCCAGTAGTACCTCTCCCCTCTCGGGACAACTTTACAATGAGCAGTTCTTC
.,15,many,TRBV7-9,TRBJ2-7,CASSLSGPRGYEQYF,TGTGCCAGCAGCCTCTCAGGGCCCCGGGGGTACGAGCAGTACTTC
TRBD1,16,.,TRBV5-5,TRBJ1-2,CASSPRQGAASYGYTF,TGTGCCAGCAGCCCGAGACAGGGGGCCGCCTCCTATGGCTACACCTTC
TRBD2,16,.,TRBV7-9,TRBJ2-7,CASSWVTSGPSYEQYF,TGTGCCAGCAGCTGGGTGACTAGCGGCCCTTCCTACGAGCAGTACTTC
.,14,.,TRBV5-1,TRBJ2-7,CASSLDPGVNEQYF,TGCGCCAGCAGCTTGGACCCGGGGGTCAACGAGCAGTACTTC
.,15,.,TRBV5-1,TRBJ2-1,CGSSFEDPTYNEQFF,TGCGGCAGCAGCTTCGAGGACCCCACCTACAATGAGCAGTTCTTC
.,15,.,TRBV4-3,TRBJ2-7,CASSQDLTDYYEQYF,TGCGCCAGCAGCCAAGACCTGACGGACTATTACGAGCAGTACTTC
TRBD2,12,.,TRBV18,TRBJ2-5,CASSPRGETQYF,TGTGCCAGCTCACCGCGGGGGGAGACCCAGTACTTC
.,13,.,TRBV7-2,TRBJ1-1,CASSATAGTEAFF,TGTGCCAGCAGCGCTACAGCTGGGACTGAAGCTTTCTTT
TRBD1,15,.,TRBV7-6,TRBJ2-1,CASSLGQGGHDEQFF,TGTGCCAGCAGCCTGGGACAGGGCGGACACGATGAGCAGTTCTTC
.,13,.,TRBV4-2,TRBJ2-7,CASSQRAFYEQYF,TGTGCCAGCAGCCAACGGGCCTTCTACGAGCAGTACTTC
.,14,few,TRBV6-5,TRBJ2-1,CASSNIRDYNEQFF,TGTGCCAGCAGTAACATCAGGGATTACAATGAGCAGTTCTTC
.,14,.,TRBV7-2,TRBJ2-3,CASSFPGRTDTQYF,TGTGCCAGCAGCTTCCCCGGCCGCACAGATACGCAGTATTTT
TRBD1,15,.,TRBV20-1,TRBJ2-5,CSALTGGIREETQYF,TGCAGTGCTCTTACAGGGGGCATAAGGGAAGAGACCCAGTACTTC
TRBD2,15,few,TRBV7-9,TRBJ2-3,CASSPRGGGTDTQYF,TGTGCCAGCAGCCCTCGCGGGGGGGGCACAGATACGCAGTATTTT
.,14,.,TRBV20-1,TRBJ2-7,CSASLRNSLYEQYF,TGCAGTGCTAGTTTACGGAACTCCCTCTACGAGCAGTACTTC
.,17,few,TRBV20-1,TRBJ1-5,CSARSPTGPYSNQPQHF,TGCAGTGCTAGATCCCCGACTGGCCCCTATAGCAATCAGCCCCAGCATTTT
.,11,.,TRBV6-5,TRBJ1-2,CASSYGEVYTF,TGTGCCAGCAGTTACGGTGAAGTCTACACCTTC
.,14,few,TRBV25-1,TRBJ1-1,CASSPGGGRTEAFF,TGTGCCAGCAGTCCTGGGGGGGGCCGGACTGAAGCTTTCTTT
.,13,.,TRBV7-9,TRBJ2-5,CASSLRYQETQYF,TGTGCCAGCAGCTTGCGGTACCAAGAGACCCAGTACTTC
.,14,.,TRBV5-5,TRBJ2-1,CASGPGRSNNEQFF,TGTGCCAGCGGCCCTGGGCGGTCAAACAATGAGCAGTTCTTC
TRBD1,15,few,TRBV6-2/TRBV6-3,TRBJ2-7,CASSYLGTGSNEQYF,TGTGCCAGCAGTTACTTGGGGACAGGGAGTAACGAGCAGTACTTC
.,16,.,TRBV5-1,TRBJ1-3,CASSLAGGSAGNTIYF,TGCGCCAGCAGCTTGGCCGGCGGGAGCGCTGGAAACACCATATATTTT
.,13,once,TRBV11-1,TRBJ1-1,CASSRGERTEAFF,TGTGCCAGCAGCCGGGGTGAGAGGACTGAAGCTTTCTTT
TRBD1,14,few,TRBV7-2,TRBJ1-2,CASSSEGGNYGYTF,TGTGCCAGCAGCTCCGAAGGGGGCAACTATGGCTACACCTTC
.,12,.,TRBV11-2,TRBJ1-1,CATSPMNTEAFF,TGTGCCACTTCTCCGATGAACACTGAAGCTTTCTTT
TRBD1,13,once,TRBV2,TRBJ2-1,CASNPGQGFEQFF,TGTGCCAGCAATCCGGGACAGGGGTTTGAGCAGTTCTTC
.,15,few,TRBV12-3/TRBV12-4,TRBJ1-6,CASTIRSGVDSPLHF,TGTGCCAGCACCATTCGGTCAGGGGTCGATTCACCCCTCCACTTT
.,15,few,TRBV3-1,TRBJ2-1,CASSQSPEAYNEQFF,TGTGCCAGCAGCCAATCCCCAGAGGCCTACAATGAGCAGTTCTTC
.,15,.,TRBV6-5,TRBJ2-1,CASSFTGQGYNEQFF,TGTGCCAGCAGCTTTACAGGCCAAGGATACAATGAGCAGTTCTTC
.,14,.,TRBV25-1,TRBJ2-1,CASSEYLTYNEQFF,TGTGCCAGCAGTGAATATTTGACCTACAATGAGCAGTTCTTC
TRBD2,17,.,TRBV6-1,TRBJ2-1,CASSRRTSGGVKDEQFF,TGTGCCAGCAGTCGTCGGACTAGCGGGGGGGTTAAGGATGAGCAGTTCTTC
TRBD1,14,.,TRBV20-1,TRBJ1-2,CSARGTGGYYGYTF,TGCAGTGCTAGAGGGACAGGGGGCTACTATGGCTACACCTTC
.,12,.,TRBV7-2,TRBJ1-2,CASSNGPYGYTF,TGTGCCAGCAGTAATGGTCCCTATGGCTACACCTTC
TRBD2,17,.,TRBV7-2,TRBJ2-2,CASSATSGGLNTGELFF,TGTGCCAGCAGCGCGACTAGCGGGGGTCTGAACACCGGGGAGCTGTTTTTT
.,13,.,TRBV20-1,TRBJ1-1,CSAREWEEGEAFF,TGCAGTGCTAGAGAATGGGAAGAGGGTGAAGCTTTCTTT